This T cell receptor beta chain was sequenced for a study of beta chain features in type 1 diabetes. This clone was detected only a few times. The single heparinised draw taken from each donor contained about 100 mL of blood on average. Sorted CD4+ subsets: naive, central memory, regulatory, stem cell-like memory (CD45RO/CCR7/CD25/CD127/CD95/CD27 panel). Sequenced material consisted of expressed TCRB transcripts (all of the isolated RNA was reverse transcribed). The table came from immunoSEQ multiplex PCR; TCRdb's copy has only in-frame clones and leaves some out. This table has 600,000 to 650,000 clones, roughly a sixth appearing once. Germline V lookup: CDR1 SGHRS, CDR2 YFSETQ. The CDR3 totals 12 residues. The ends were cut back, 1 base at V and 4 bases at J, with 4 bases in the middle.

The sequencing sample was made of naive CD4+ T cells from blood. The chain employs TRBV5-1 and TRBJ2-3; D call uncertain. The receptor was derived from a man aged 18 to 29 in good health. In nucleotides, the CDR3 is TGCGCCAGCAGCTTGATGTCAGATACGCAGTATTTT. Its protein is CASSLMSDTQYF.